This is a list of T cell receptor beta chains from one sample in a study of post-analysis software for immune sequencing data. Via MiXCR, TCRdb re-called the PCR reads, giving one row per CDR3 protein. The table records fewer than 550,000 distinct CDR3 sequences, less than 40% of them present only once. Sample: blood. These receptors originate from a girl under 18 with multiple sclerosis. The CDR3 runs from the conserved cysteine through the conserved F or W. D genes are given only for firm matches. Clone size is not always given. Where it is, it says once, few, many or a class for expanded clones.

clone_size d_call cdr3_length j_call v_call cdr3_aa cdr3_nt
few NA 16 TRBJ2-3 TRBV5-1 CASSFLQTSSTDTQYF TGCGCCAGCAGCTTTTTACAGACCTCTAGCACAGATACGCAGTATTTT
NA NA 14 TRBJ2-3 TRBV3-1 CASSQVLRTDTQYF TGTGCCAGCAGCCAAGTGTTACGCACAGATACGCAGTATTTT
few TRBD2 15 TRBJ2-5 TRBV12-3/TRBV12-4 CASSLTSGVRETQYF TGTGCCAGCAGTTTGACTAGCGGGGTGCGAGAGACCCAGTACTTC
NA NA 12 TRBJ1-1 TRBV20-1 CSARKGGGEAFF TGCAGTGCTAGAAAAGGGGGGGGTGAAGCTTTCTTT
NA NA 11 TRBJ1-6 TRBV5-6 CASSRDSPLHF TGTGCCAGCAGCAGGGACTCACCCCTCCACTTT
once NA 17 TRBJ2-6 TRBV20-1 CSARVEGANSGANVLTF TGCAGTGCTAGAGTGGAGGGGGCGAACTCGGGGGCCAACGTCCTGACTTTC
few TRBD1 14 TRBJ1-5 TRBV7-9 CASSREQGAEPQHF TGTGCCAGCAGCAGAGAGCAGGGGGCTGAGCCCCAGCATTTT
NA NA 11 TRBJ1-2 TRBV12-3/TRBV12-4 CASSRQEGYTF TGTGCCAGCAGTCGACAGGAGGGCTACACCTTC
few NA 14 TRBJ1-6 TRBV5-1 CASSLEGHNSPLHF TGCGCCAGCAGCTTGGAAGGTCATAATTCACCCCTCCACTTT
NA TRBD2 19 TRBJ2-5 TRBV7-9 CASSLDPAGLAGEQETQYF TGTGCCAGCAGCTTAGACCCGGCGGGGCTAGCGGGGGAACAAGAGACCCAGTACTTC
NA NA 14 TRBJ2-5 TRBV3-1 CASSPTGGQETRYF TGTGCCAGCAGCCCCACGGGGGGCCAAGAGACCCGGTACTTC
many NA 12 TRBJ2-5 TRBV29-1 CSVATGQETQYF TGCAGCGTAGCAACAGGGCAAGAGACCCAGTACTTC
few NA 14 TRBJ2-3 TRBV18 CASSPMASTDTQYF TGTGCCAGCTCACCAATGGCTAGCACAGATACGCAGTATTTT
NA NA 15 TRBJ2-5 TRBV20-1 CSVCDRQTGGETQYF TGCAGTGTTTGTGACAGGCAAACCGGAGGGGAGACCCAGTACTTC
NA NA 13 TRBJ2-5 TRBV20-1 CSAARTVQETQYF TGCAGTGCAGCCCGGACAGTCCAAGAGACCCAGTACTTC
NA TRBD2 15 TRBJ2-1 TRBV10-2 CASSASGGSHNEQFF TGCGCCAGCAGTGCAAGCGGGGGGTCCCACAATGAGCAGTTCTTC
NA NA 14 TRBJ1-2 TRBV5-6 CASSLPRQVYGYTF TGTGCCAGCAGTCTACCCCGACAGGTCTATGGCTACACCTTC
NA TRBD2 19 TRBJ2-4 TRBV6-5 CASSYSGGTSGLAKNIQYF TGTGCCAGCAGTTACTCCGGTGGTACTAGCGGACTAGCCAAAAACATTCAGTACTTC
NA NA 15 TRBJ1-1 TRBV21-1 CASSKEEGWNTEAFF TGTGCCAGCAGCAAAGAAGAGGGGTGGAACACTGAAGCTTTCTTT
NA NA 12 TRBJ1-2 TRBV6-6 CASTSIPYGYTF TGTGCCAGCACCTCCATCCCCTATGGCTACACCTTC
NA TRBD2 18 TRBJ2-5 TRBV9 CASSDGTSGGFAVDEQYF TGTGCCAGCAGCGACGGGACTAGCGGGGGGTTCGCTGTAGATGAGCAGTACTTC
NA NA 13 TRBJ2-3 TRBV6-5 CASSPPGAGTQYF TGTGCCAGCAGTCCCCCAGGGGCCGGTACGCAGTATTTT
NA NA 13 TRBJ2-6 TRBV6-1 CASGIAGANVLTF TGTGCCAGCGGAATAGCCGGGGCCAACGTCCTGACTTTC
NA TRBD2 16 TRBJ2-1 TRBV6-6 CASWGAGGSSYNEQFF TGTGCCAGTTGGGGAGCGGGGGGGAGCTCCTACAATGAGCAGTTCTTC
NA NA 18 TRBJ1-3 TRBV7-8 CASSLKVAARDSGNTIYF TGTGCCAGCAGCTTAAAAGTCGCCGCACGGGATTCTGGAAACACCATATATTTT
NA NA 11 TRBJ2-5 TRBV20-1 CGGDRSETQYF TGCGGTGGTGACAGGTCGGAGACCCAGTACTTC
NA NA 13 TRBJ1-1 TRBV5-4 CASSPTGTTEAFF TGTGCCAGCAGCCCTACAGGGACCACTGAAGCTTTCTTT
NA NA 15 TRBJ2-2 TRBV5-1 CASSLLDTSTGELFF TGCGCCAGCAGCTTGCTGGACACTTCCACCGGGGAGCTGTTTTTT
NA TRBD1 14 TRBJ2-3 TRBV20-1 CSASGTGSTDTQYF TGCAGTGCTAGCGGGACAGGGAGCACAGATACGCAGTATTTT
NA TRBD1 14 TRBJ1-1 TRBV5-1 CASSAGQRGLGAFF TGCGCCAGCAGCGCCGGACAGAGGGGGCTAGGGGCTTTCTTT
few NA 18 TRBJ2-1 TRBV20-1 CSARDLFYHTDIYNEQFF TGCAGTGCTAGAGACTTATTTTATCACACAGACATCTACAATGAGCAGTTCTTC
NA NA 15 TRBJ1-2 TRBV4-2 CASSHRGRGSYGYTF TGTGCCAGCAGCCACCGGGGGAGGGGAAGCTATGGCTACACCTTC
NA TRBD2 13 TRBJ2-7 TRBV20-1 CSAGSGGGYEQYF TGCAGTGCTGGGAGCGGGGGGGGATACGAGCAGTACTTC
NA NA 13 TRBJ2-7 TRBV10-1 CASSESGGSEQYF TGCGCCAGCAGTGAGTCTGGGGGCAGCGAGCAGTACTTC
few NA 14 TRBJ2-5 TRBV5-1 CASSLRQRAETQYF TGCGCCAGCAGCTTGCGTCAGAGGGCAGAGACCCAGTACTTC
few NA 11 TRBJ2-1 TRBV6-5 CATGRDTEGFF TGTGCCACCGGCCGGGACACCGAGGGGTTCTTC
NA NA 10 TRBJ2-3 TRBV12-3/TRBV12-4 CANNTDTQYF TGTGCCAACAACACAGATACGCAGTATTTT
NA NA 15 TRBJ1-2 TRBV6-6 CASSTTHEVLEGYTF TGTGCCAGCAGTACCACTCACGAGGTTTTAGAGGGGTACACCTTC
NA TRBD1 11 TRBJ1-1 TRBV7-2 CASSQQGEAFF TGTGCCAGCAGCCAACAGGGGGAAGCTTTCTTT
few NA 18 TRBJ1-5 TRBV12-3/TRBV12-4 CASSLEEGGGKSNQPQHF TGTGCCAGCAGTTTAGAGGAGGGGGGGGGGAAAAGCAATCAGCCCCAGCATTTT
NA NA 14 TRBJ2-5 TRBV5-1 CASSLQGHQETQYF TGCGCCAGCAGCTTACAGGGCCACCAAGAGACCCAGTACTTC
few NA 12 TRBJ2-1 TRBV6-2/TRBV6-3 CASSPTRHEQFF TGTGCCAGCAGCCCGACTAGGCATGAGCAGTTCTTC
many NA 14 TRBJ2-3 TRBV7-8 CASSLSTGTDTQYF TGTGCCAGCAGTTTATCTACTGGGACAGATACGCAGTATTTT
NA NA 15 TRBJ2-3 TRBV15 CATSREGADTDTQYF TGTGCCACCAGCAGAGAGGGTGCGGACACAGATACGCAGTATTTT
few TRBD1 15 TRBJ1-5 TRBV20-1 CSARGQTTDNQPQHF TGCAGTGCTAGGGGACAGACCACCGACAATCAGCCCCAGCATTTT
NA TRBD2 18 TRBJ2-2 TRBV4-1 CASSPRWTSGAVTGELFF TGCGCCAGCAGTCCCCGATGGACTAGCGGGGCGGTCACCGGGGAGCTGTTTTTT
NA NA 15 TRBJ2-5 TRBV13 CASRNCGDLKETQYF TGTGCCAGCCGGAACTGTGGCGACTTAAAAGAGACCCAGTACTTC
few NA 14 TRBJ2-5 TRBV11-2 CASSQKDPSGTQYF TGTGCCAGCAGCCAAAAGGACCCTTCAGGGACCCAGTACTTC